The present entry profiles one TCR beta chain with its context. Its cognate antigen is unknown. It was autoimmune disease history or systemic immunosuppression that excluded patients. The sample originates from a study of OX40 agonist ivuxolimab in advanced cancers. The wider study: At doses from 0.01 to 10 mg/kg, patients were given intravenous ivuxolimab every 2 weeks. Study results and limitations: On average, a greater number of expanded clones characterised CD8+ T cells relative to CD4+. Among the least clonally expanded were partial responders at 0.1-3.0 mg/kg.

V lost 4 bases and J 4 bases, leaving 9 bases between the germline ends. The CDR3 loop spans 12 amino acids. Per germline, CDR1 SGHDT and CDR2 YYEEEE. TCRdb keeps only in-frame clones here, not all; method: immunoSEQ multiplex PCR. The sample includes fewer than 12,000 clones, about four fifths of them seen just once. This TCR came from an adult with an advanced solid tumor such as melanoma, head and neck, liver or kidney cancer. The chain has TRBV5-6 and TRBJ2-7; D possibly corresponds to TRBD1 (5 bases). The specimen comprised CD4+ or CD8+ T cells sorted from blood, sampled in a trial of the OX40 agonist ivuxolimab. The DNA of the CDR3 is TGTGCCAGCAGCCCAAGGGGATACGAGCAGTACTTC. This codes for CASSPRGYEQYF.